The 7 T cell receptor beta chains in this list originate from one sample, sequenced in a study of Graves' ophthalmopathy and Graves' hyperthyroidism. RNA served as the template for amplifying TCR beta CDR3 regions. HTBI primers primed a first-round RT-PCR, and a second-round multiplex PCR followed. One entry per CDR3 protein, called by TCRdb with MiXCR from the multiplex PCR reads. The sample holds more than 1,000,000 distinct CDR3 sequences, 35% to 40% seen once. Sequencing used peripheral blood or thyroid tissue (not recorded which). The receptor source for this set is an adult man with Graves' hyperthyroidism.

This clonotype was seen only a few times. The rearrangement joins TRBV11-2 to TRBJ2-7, with unresolved D. The CDR3 consists of 11 residues. From germline, CDR1 is SGHAT and CDR2 FQNNGV. V lost 5 bases, J lost 9 bases, and 11 bases lay in between. The CDR3 protein is CASSHAKGQYF. The CDR3, as DNA: TGTGCCAGCAGCCACGCTAAGGGGCAGTACTTC. Together with reference TRBV11-2 and TRBJ2-7, the CDR3 gives the full variable domain: EAGVAQSPRYKIIEKRQSVAFWCNPISGHATLYWYQQILGQGPKLLIQFQNNGVVDDSQLPKDRFSAERLKGVDSTLKIQPAKLEDSAVYLCASSHAKGQYFGPGTRLTVT.

This clonotype was seen repeatedly, ten times or more. The V and J genes are TRBV10-3 and TRBJ1-6; D is uncertain. Germline V gene sequence: CDR1 ENHRY, CDR2 SYGVKD. CDR3 size: 18 residues. V gave up 4 bases and J gave up 0 bases, with 16 bases separating them. In DNA, the CDR3 is TGTGCCATCAGTGGGCTCGAGGGCGGTAGCTCCTATAATTCACCCCTCCACTTT. It translates to CAISGLEGGSSYNSPLHF.

The V gene is TRBV29-1, the J gene TRBJ2-7, with D possibly being TRBD1 or TRBD2 (6 bases each). CDR1 is SQVTM, CDR2 ANQGSEA, per germline. Trimming removed 4 bases from V and 7 bases from J, with 17 bases in between. The CDR3 extends over 13 amino acids. The CDR3 DNA follows: TGCAGCGTTGTTTGGGGGGCCCCCCTTGAGCAGTACTTC. This encodes CSVVWGAPLEQYF.

This clonotype was detected once. Because it lacks the conserved phenylalanine or tryptophan at the end, this CDR3 is likely a read error. In DNA form, the CDR3 reads TGTGCCAGCAGCTTAAGGGCTAGCGGGACCTACAATGAGCAGTTCTGC. Its translation is CASSLRASGTYNEQFC. The rearrangement uses TRBV7-2 and TRBJ2-1, with 9 bases lining up with TRBD2. CDR3 size: 16 residues. J was trimmed by 2 bases and V by 2 bases; bases with no gene match: 4. Germline V CDR1 and CDR2: SGHTA, FQGNSA.

This clonotype has just a few counts. The rearrangement joins TRBV20-1 to TRBJ1-4; the D gene is possibly TRBD1 (6 bases). Germline CDR1 reads DFQATT; CDR2 reads SNEGSKA (reference sequence). The CDR3 is 13 amino acids. Trimming pared 3 bases from V and 3 bases from J, leaving 8 bases between. CDR3 nucleotide sequence: TGCAGTGCTAGCAGGGGTTCTAATGAAAAACTGTTTTTT. It yields the protein CSASRGSNEKLFF.

The genes are TRBV7-3 and TRBJ2-2, with a weak D call TRBD2 (6 bases). The CDR3 loop spans 15 amino acids. Germline V gene data show CDR1 as SGHTA and CDR2 as FQGTGA. Trimming shortened V by 5 bases and J by 3 bases, and 13 bases separated the two germline ends. The CDR3 DNA follows: TGTGCCAGCAGCCGTGGGGGGAGTGACACCGGGGAGCTGTTTTTT. Protein: CASSRGGSDTGELFF.

CDR3 region: CAWGYHGTGVGGELFF. CDR3 nucleotides: TGTGCCTGGGGCTACCACGGGACAGGGGTCGGGGGGGAGCTGTTTTTT. The V call is TRBV30, the J call TRBJ2-2, with 10 bases that match TRBD1. CDR1 GTSNPN and CDR2 SVGIG come from the germline V gene (reference sequence). The CDR3 runs 16 residues. V shed 5 bases, J shed 8 bases, and the junction held 14 bases outside the gene matches.